This T cell receptor (beta chain) was identified in a study of cytomegalovirus exposure and HLA in healthy donors. Study outcomes and limitations: In an earlier analysis, in 587 donors, most V segments appeared productive either ~87% or ~30% of the time.

Germline trimming cut 6 bases from V and 0 bases from J; bases unmatched to any gene: 14. CDR1 MDHEN and CDR2 SYDVKM come from the germline V gene. The CDR3 extends over 18 amino acids. Both 60 Vbeta primers and 13 Jbeta primers went into the PCR. Original methodology: Counted up in a later analysis, unique TCR beta chains came to roughly 80 million, with around 11 million shared. TCRdb's table, derived via immunoSEQ multiplex PCR, lists solely in-frame clones and lacks some. V and J calls plus clone size are reproduced from that table; the DNA served to infer D and trimming. The data contain around 140,000 clones, 77% of them singletons. About this clone: The antigen remains undetermined.

The sequence was obtained from a male donor in good health and CMV-seropositive. The rearrangement links TRBV28 to TRBJ2-1; TRBD1 matches at 7 bases. Sequencing used PBMCs. DNA for the CDR3: TGTGCCAGCAGAATACAGGGGATTAAACGGATCTCCTACAATGAGCAGTTCTTC. Translated: CASRIQGIKRISYNEQFF.